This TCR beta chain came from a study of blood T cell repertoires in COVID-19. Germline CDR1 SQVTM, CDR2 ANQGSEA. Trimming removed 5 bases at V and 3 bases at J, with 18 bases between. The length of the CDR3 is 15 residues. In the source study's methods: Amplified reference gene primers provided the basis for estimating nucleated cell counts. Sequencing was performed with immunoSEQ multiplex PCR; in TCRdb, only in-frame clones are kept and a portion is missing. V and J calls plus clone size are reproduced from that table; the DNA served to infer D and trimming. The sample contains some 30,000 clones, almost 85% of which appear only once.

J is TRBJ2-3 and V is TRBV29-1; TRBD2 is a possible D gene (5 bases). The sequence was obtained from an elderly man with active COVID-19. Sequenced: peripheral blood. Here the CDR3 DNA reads TGCAGCGTTCTACCCACCTTCGGGGAGACAGATACGCAGTATTTT. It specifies CSVLPTFGETDTQYF.